This T cell receptor (beta chain) was sequenced in a study of blood T cell repertoires in COVID-19. As for the study in general: Researchers got acute and convalescent COVID-19 samples from the United States, Italy and Spain. The cDNA or gDNA used as material had been derived from T cells, B-cell-depleted T cells, or PBMCs.

This CDR3 spans 14 amino acids. Trimming took 5 bases from V and 5 from J; bases not matched to a gene: 4. Germline assignment: CDR1 MNHEY and CDR2 SMNVEV (reference sequence). This clone has just one count. In the original workflow: Amplification of reference gene primers provided the estimated nucleated cell counts. Repertoires were generated with immunoSEQ multiplex PCR, while TCRdb's copy carries only in-frame clones and drops some. For V, J and clone size, that table is used; D and trimming come from the DNA. In the table there are about 90,000 clones, roughly 88% of which are singletons. The clonotype was recovered from a man in his fifties or sixties with acute or convalescent COVID-19. V gene TRBV27 combines with J gene TRBJ1-4, with 8 nucleotides matching TRBD1. Sequencing was carried out using peripheral blood. Written as DNA, the CDR3 is TGTGCCAGCAGTCACCGGGACAGGAATGAAAAACTGTTTTTT. Translating it yields CASSHRDRNEKLFF.